This T cell receptor (beta chain) was captured in a study of T-cell reconstitution after alpha-beta-depleted transplantation in children. V gave up 5 bases and J gave up 3 bases; unmatched junction bases: 9. The CDR3 extends over 16 amino acids. Germline assignment: CDR1 SGHVS and CDR2 FNYEAQ. Unique molecular identifiers were incorporated into the prepared TCRbeta library. One entry per CDR3 protein, called by TCRdb with MiXCR from the PCR reads. The sample shows some 600,000 distinct CDR3 sequences, 16% of them seen only once. The input for sequencing was PBMCs from the stem cell graft donor, taken from the stem cell graft. This chain joins TRBV7-6 and TRBJ2-1, with 8 bases identical to TRBD1. The receptor was isolated from a human donor who donated a stem cell graft to a child with acute myeloid leukemia. The CDR3 coding sequence is TGTGCCAGCAGCCACCGGACAGGGTTCAACTACAATGAGCAGTTCTTC. This gives the protein CASSHRTGFNYNEQFF.